This TCR beta chain originates from a study of T cell changes during pregnancy in multiple sclerosis. The CDR3 has 13 residues. The germline gives CDR1 PRHDT, CDR2 FYEKMQ (reference sequence). V shed 7 bases, J shed 1 base, and the junction held 2 bases outside the gene matches. Profiling relied on immunoSEQ multiplex PCR, and the TCRdb table lists in-frame clones only, not all of them. The profile shows approximately 89,000 clones, around 93% of them singletons. This TCR derives from a female donor with multiple sclerosis, enrolled in a pregnancy study. The chain is built from TRBV13 and TRBJ2-7; the match to TRBD1 covers 9 bases. The material sequenced was peripheral blood, taken in the third trimester of pregnancy. In nucleotides, the CDR3 is TGTGCCAGCAATGACAGGGGGTCCTACGAGCAGTACTTC. Amino acids: CASNDRGSYEQYF.